This passage covers 21 T cell receptor beta chains from one sample sequenced in a study of T-cell reconstitution after alpha-beta-depleted transplantation in children. Unique molecular identifiers were used to barcode this TCRbeta library. Each CDR3 protein gets one entry after TCRdb re-called the PCR reads with MiXCR. The table lists 45,000 to 55,000 distinct CDR3 sequences, more than 5% of them singletons. Material: PBMCs, mostly from graft donor cells, obtained 60 days after TCRalphabeta/CD19-depleted stem cell transplant. All receptors come from a female patient aged 2-9 years who had a stem cell transplant for aplastic anemia, so the T cells may come from the graft donor.

This clonotype showed up many times. V and J are TRBV20-1 and TRBJ2-7; 8 nucleotides match TRBD2. Germline trimming cut 3 bases from V and 2 bases from J; bases unmatched to any gene: 6. CDR1 is DFQATT, CDR2 SNEGSKA, per germline (reference sequence). This CDR3 has 14 amino acids. The CDR3 loop is CSASPPGRAYEQYF. The CDR3 bases are TGCAGTGCTAGCCCCCCCGGGAGGGCCTACGAGCAGTACTTC.

This clonotype was recorded many times. The J gene is TRBJ2-7, the V gene TRBV5-1, with D unresolved. This CDR3 region has 13 residues. V was pared by 0 bases and J by 0 bases, with 4 bases between. Germline V gives CDR1 SGHRS, CDR2 YFSETQ. As DNA, the CDR3 is TGCGCCAGCAGCTTGGGACACTCCTACGAGCAGTACTTC. Translating gives CASSLGHSYEQYF.

This clonotype was counted at least ten times. The chain joins TRBV12-3 or TRBV12-4 to TRBJ2-1; 8 nucleotides line up with TRBD1. The CDR3 sequence is 16 residues long. V shed 4 bases and J 5 bases; nucleotides not matched to a gene: 10. As DNA, the CDR3 is TGTGCCAGCAGTTCGCCCCGGACAGGGCTAAACAATGAGCAGTTCTTC. The encoded protein is CASSSPRTGLNNEQFF.

In this sample, this clonotype turned up many times. This rearrangement joins TRBV20-1 to TRBJ2-7; 10 bases agree with TRBD2. CDR1 and CDR2 from the germline V gene are DFQATT and SNEGSKA (reference sequence). The CDR3 covers 16 residues. With V trimmed by 6 bases and J by 3 bases, 14 bases remained unmatched. The CDR3 bases are TGCAGTGCCGAAGGGGGTTCTAGCGGGGGATTCTACGAGCAGTACTTC. It translates to CSAEGGSSGGFYEQYF.

This clonotype was observed at least ten times. This chain joins TRBV29-1 and TRBJ2-1, with 10 bases that match TRBD2. The CDR3 totals 18 residues. V dropped 4 bases and J dropped 0; count of bases not matched to a gene: 12. Germline V lookup: CDR1 SQVTM, CDR2 ANQGSEA. The CDR3 spells CSVGRAGGPGSSYNEQFF. The CDR3 nucleotides are TGCAGCGTTGGCCGAGCGGGGGGGCCGGGCAGCTCCTACAATGAGCAGTTCTTC.

Remarks on this clonotype: A much larger clone differs by one base, so this may be a read error. Given the absence of the conserved phenylalanine or tryptophan at the CDR3 end, a read error is likely. The chain joins TRBV14 to TRBJ2-7, with 9 bases lining up with TRBD2. Losses at the gene ends were 4 bases for V and 4 bases for J; bases not matched to a gene: 8. The CDR3 spans 15 residues. In germline, CDR1 is SGHDN, CDR2 FVKESK. The CDR3 protein is CASSPRGSGSYEQYY. CDR3 bases: TGTGCCAGCAGCCCGCGTGGTAGCGGGAGTTACGAGCAGTACTAC.

This chain links TRBV9 with TRBJ2-1; TRBD1 matches 7 bases. After removal of 0 bases from V and 4 bases from J, the junction contained 4 bases not matched to a gene. This CDR3 region has 15 residues. The V gene's germline CDR1 is SGDLS and CDR2 YYNGEE. The CDR3 DNA sequence: TGTGCCAGCAGCGTAGGAAGGGGGCCTTACAATGAGCAGTTCTTC. Translation: CASSVGRGPYNEQFF.

This clonotype was counted many times. The J gene is TRBJ1-1, the V gene TRBV5-1; D call uncertain. Germline CDR1 reads SGHRS; CDR2 reads YFSETQ. The CDR3 covers 13 residues. The V end lost 0 bases, the J end lost 6 bases, and 9 bases lay between the germline ends. Written as DNA, the CDR3 is TGCGCCAGCAGCTTGGATTGGGGATCTGAAGCTTTCTTT. This encodes CASSLDWGSEAFF.

This clonotype occurred many times. The chain links TRBV9 to TRBJ1-1; 11 nucleotides line up with TRBD1. The CDR3 sequence is 16 residues long. Germline V gene lookup returns CDR1 SGDLS and CDR2 YYNGEE. Trimming removed 4 bases from V and 1 base from J; junction bases left unmatched: 6. In DNA, the CDR3 is TGTGCCAGCAGCACTCGGGACAGGGGGGGGAACACTGAAGCTTTCTTT. Its translation: CASSTRDRGGNTEAFF. The full variable domain, with the rest looked up from reference TRBV9 and TRBJ1-1, is DSGVTQTPKHLITATGQRVTLRCSPRSGDLSVYWYQQSLDQGLQFLIQYYNGEERAKGNILERFSAQQFPDLHSELNLSSLELGDSALYFCASSTRDRGGNTEAFFGQGTRLTVV.

Of note for this clonotype: Just one base apart from a much larger clone, this may be a read error. V gene TRBV7-9 combines with J gene TRBJ2-2, with 7 bases fitting TRBD1. This CDR3 comprises 14 residues. Germline loops: CDR1 SEHNR, CDR2 FQNEAQ (reference sequence). Germline trimming cut 7 bases from V and 1 base from J; bases unmatched to any gene: 3. This CDR3 is CASNRDRNTGELFF. In DNA form, the CDR3 reads TGTGCCAGCAACCGGGACAGGAACACCGGGGAGCTGTTTTTT.

The CDR3: CASSQDGLNTEAFF. The CDR3 nucleotides read TGTGCCAGCAGCCAAGATGGACTGAACACTGAAGCTTTCTTT. The V gene is TRBV3-1, the J gene TRBJ1-1; D remains unclear. V lost 0 bases and J 0 bases, leaving 5 bases between the germline ends. Germline loops: CDR1 LGHDT, CDR2 YNNKEL (reference sequence). The CDR3 contains 14 residues.

Many counts were recorded for this clonotype. This rearrangement joins TRBV25-1 to TRBJ2-7; 8 nucleotides agree with TRBD1. Germline-derived CDR1 and CDR2 are MGHDK and SYGVNS. V shed 1 base and J 7 bases; nucleotides not matched to a gene: 6. This CDR3 has 14 residues. The CDR3 loop is CASSESGRGQEQYF. CDR3 in DNA: TGTGCCAGCAGTGAATCTGGCAGGGGGCAAGAGCAGTACTTC.

There are many counts of this clonotype. The chain has TRBV7-9 and TRBJ2-2; the D gene is possibly TRBD1 (5 bases). The CDR3 has 13 amino acids. The V and J ends lost 0 bases and 7 bases respectively, with 6 bases between them. CDR1 and CDR2 from the germline V gene are SEHNR and FQNEAQ (reference sequence). The CDR3 spells CASSLAQGGELFF. The CDR3 coding sequence is TGTGCCAGCAGCTTAGCGCAGGGCGGGGAGCTGTTTTTT.

This clonotype was seen ten or more times. The chain is built from TRBV24-1 and TRBJ2-2, with D unresolved. The germline V gene encodes CDR1 KGHDR and CDR2 SFDVKD. V lost 2 bases and J lost 4, with 4 bases in between. CDR3 length: 13 residues. CDR3 region: CATSDWVTGELFF. The CDR3 DNA reads as TGTGCCACCAGTGATTGGGTCACCGGGGAGCTGTTTTTT.

This clonotype occurred many times. The chain couples TRBV5-1 to TRBJ1-5, with 8 bases matching TRBD1. Looked up from germline, CDR1 is SGHRS and CDR2 is YFSETQ. V dropped 5 bases and J dropped 6; count of bases not matched to a gene: 10. The CDR3 extends over 15 amino acids. The DNA of the CDR3 is TGCGCCAGCAGATCCCTAGGACAGGGTGTTCAGCCCCAGCATTTT. This encodes CASRSLGQGVQPQHF. The full variable domain, completed using reference TRBV5-1 and TRBJ1-5, is KAGVTQTPRYLIKTRGQQVTLSCSPISGHRSVSWYQQTPGQGLQFLFEYFSETQRNKGNFPGRFSGRQFSNSRSEMNVSTLELGDSALYLCASRSLGQGVQPQHFGDGTRLSIL.

The rearrangement joins TRBV7-9 to TRBJ1-2, with D tentatively TRBD1 (5 bases). Germline V gene data show CDR1 as SEHNR and CDR2 as FQNEAQ (reference sequence). CDR3 size: 13 residues. V was shortened by 5 bases and J by 8 bases, with 15 bases between the two germline ends. The CDR3 here is CASSPPPGGGYTF. CDR3 DNA sequence: TGTGCCAGCAGCCCACCACCGGGGGGAGGCTACACCTTC.

This clonotype occurred a few times. The rearrangement links TRBV3-1 to TRBJ2-1; D is possibly TRBD1 (6 bases). The V gene lost 1 base and the J gene lost 10 bases, with 8 bases spanning the gap. The CDR3 extends over 12 amino acids. Germline CDR1 and CDR2: LGHDT and YNNKEL (reference sequence). CDR3 sequence reads: CASSQATGEQFF. The CDR3 DNA is TGTGCCAGCAGCCAAGCAACAGGGGAGCAGTTCTTC.

This clonotype was detected ten times or more. This chain uses TRBV7-6 with TRBJ1-1, with 8 bases matching TRBD1. The V and J ends lost 5 bases and 6 bases, in that order; junction bases with no gene match: 11. This CDR3 is 15 amino acids long. Germline assignment: CDR1 SGHVS and CDR2 FNYEAQ. This CDR3 is CASSLRTGRVAEAFF. The CDR3 DNA reads TGTGCCAGCAGCCTTCGGACAGGGAGGGTCGCTGAAGCTTTCTTT.

This clonotype has ten or more counts. The chain is built from TRBV29-1 and TRBJ1-1; D remains unclear. Per germline, CDR1 SQVTM and CDR2 ANQGSEA. V lost 4 bases to trimming and J lost 4 bases, with 10 bases between them. The CDR3 covers 12 residues. The CDR3 DNA is TGCAGCGTTGCCCGGGGTGTCACTGAAGCTTTCTTT. As protein: CSVARGVTEAFF.

The genes are TRBV6-1 and TRBJ1-2; D ambiguous. V dropped 1 base and J dropped 2 bases, with 11 bases sitting between them. This CDR3 comprises 15 residues. Germline loops: CDR1 MNHNS, CDR2 SASEGT. The CDR3 DNA is TGTGCCAGCAGTGAAGACCAAGGGATGAACTATGGCTACACCTTC. Amino acids: CASSEDQGMNYGYTF.

The chain is built from TRBV28 and TRBJ2-7, with TRBD2 matching 10 bases. The CDR3 runs 13 residues. CDR1 and CDR2 from the germline V gene are MDHEN and SYDVKM. Trimming removed 3 bases from V and 8 bases from J; junction bases left unmatched: 4. CDR3 bases: TGTGCCAGCAGTTTCCGGGGACTAGCGCAGCAGTACTTC. Its protein is CASSFRGLAQQYF.